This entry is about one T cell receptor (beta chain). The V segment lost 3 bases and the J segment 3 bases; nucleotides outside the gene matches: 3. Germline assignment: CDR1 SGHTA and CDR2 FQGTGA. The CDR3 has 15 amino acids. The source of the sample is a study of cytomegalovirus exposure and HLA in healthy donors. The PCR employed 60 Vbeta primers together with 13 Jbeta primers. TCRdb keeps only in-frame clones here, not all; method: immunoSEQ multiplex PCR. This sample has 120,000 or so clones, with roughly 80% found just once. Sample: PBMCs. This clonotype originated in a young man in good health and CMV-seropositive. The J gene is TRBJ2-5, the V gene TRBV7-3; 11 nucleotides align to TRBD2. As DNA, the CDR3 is TGTGCCAGCAGCTTTAGCGGGGGGGCAAAAGAGACCCAGTACTTC. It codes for CASSFSGGAKETQYF.